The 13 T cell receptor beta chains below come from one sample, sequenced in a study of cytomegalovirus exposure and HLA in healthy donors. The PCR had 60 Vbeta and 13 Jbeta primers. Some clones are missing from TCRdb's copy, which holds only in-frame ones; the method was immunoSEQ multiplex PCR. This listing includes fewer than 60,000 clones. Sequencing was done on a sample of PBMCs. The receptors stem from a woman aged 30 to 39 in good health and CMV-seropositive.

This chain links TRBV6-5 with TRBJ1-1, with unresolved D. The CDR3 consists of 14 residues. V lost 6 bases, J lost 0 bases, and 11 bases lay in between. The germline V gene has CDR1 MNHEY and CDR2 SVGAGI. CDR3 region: CASRKTVLNTEAFF. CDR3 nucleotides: TGTGCCAGCAGGAAAACAGTACTGAACACTGAAGCTTTCTTT.

CDR3 sequence: CASSIAPGGGHEQYF. For the CDR3, the DNA is TGTGCCAGTAGTATAGCGCCGGGAGGAGGCCACGAGCAGTACTTC. The genes are TRBV19 and TRBJ2-7, with 7 positions matching TRBD2. Germline V gene data show CDR1 as LNHDA and CDR2 as SQIVND (reference sequence). This CDR3 has 15 amino acids. The ends lost 1 base at V and 5 bases at J; junction bases unmatched: 8.

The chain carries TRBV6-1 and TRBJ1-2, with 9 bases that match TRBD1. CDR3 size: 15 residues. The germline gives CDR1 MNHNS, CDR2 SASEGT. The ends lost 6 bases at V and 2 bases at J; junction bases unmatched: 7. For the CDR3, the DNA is TGTGCCAGCAGATGGACAGGGGAGGGCAACTATGGCTACACCTTC. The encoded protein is CASRWTGEGNYGYTF.

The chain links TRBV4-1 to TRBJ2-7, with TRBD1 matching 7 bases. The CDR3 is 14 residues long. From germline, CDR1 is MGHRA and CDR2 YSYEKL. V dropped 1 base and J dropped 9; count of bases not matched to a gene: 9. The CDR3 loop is CASSQGQGFKGQYF. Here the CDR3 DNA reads TGCGCCAGCAGCCAAGGACAGGGTTTTAAGGGGCAGTACTTC.

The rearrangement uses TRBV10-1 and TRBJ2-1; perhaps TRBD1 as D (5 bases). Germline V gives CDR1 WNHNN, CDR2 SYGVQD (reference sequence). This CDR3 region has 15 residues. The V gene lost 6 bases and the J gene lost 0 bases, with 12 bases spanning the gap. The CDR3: CASRADMSSYNEQFF. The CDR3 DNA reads TGCGCCAGCAGGGCGGACATGAGCTCCTACAATGAGCAGTTCTTC.

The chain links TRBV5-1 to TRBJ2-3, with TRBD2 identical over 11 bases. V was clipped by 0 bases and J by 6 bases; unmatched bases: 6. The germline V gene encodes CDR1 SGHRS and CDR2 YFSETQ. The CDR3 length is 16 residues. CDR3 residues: CASSLALSGGADTQYF. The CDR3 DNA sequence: TGCGCCAGCAGCTTGGCCCTTAGCGGGGGGGCGGATACGCAGTATTTT.

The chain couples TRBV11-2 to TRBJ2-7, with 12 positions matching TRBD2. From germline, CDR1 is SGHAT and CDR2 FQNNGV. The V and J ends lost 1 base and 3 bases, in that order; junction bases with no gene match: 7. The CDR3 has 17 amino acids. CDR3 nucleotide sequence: TGTGCCAGCAGCTTAGCACCAGGACTAGCGGGGTTCTACGAGCAGTACTTC. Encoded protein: CASSLAPGLAGFYEQYF.

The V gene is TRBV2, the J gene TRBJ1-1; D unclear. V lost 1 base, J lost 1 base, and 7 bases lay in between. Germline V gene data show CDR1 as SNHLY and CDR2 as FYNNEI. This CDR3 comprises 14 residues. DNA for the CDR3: TGTGCCAGCAGTGAAGTGGCGGCGAACACTGAAGCTTTCTTT. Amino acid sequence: CASSEVAANTEAFF.

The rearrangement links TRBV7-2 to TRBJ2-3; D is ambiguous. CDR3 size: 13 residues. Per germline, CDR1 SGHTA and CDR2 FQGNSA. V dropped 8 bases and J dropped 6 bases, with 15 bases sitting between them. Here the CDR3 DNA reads TGTGCCAGCTCGGCTTTCCGAGCGGATACGCAGTATTTT. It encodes CASSAFRADTQYF.

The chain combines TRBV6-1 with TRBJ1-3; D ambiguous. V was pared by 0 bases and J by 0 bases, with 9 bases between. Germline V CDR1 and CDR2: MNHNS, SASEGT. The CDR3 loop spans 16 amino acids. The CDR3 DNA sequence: TGTGCCAGCAGTGAAGCGGTCCCGAGCTCTGGAAACACCATATATTTT. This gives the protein CASSEAVPSSGNTIYF.

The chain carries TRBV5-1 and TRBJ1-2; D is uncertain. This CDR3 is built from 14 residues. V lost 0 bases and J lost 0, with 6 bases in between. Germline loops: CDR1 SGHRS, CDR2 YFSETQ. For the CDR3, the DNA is TGCGCCAGCAGCTTGGCCGGTTCTAACTATGGCTACACCTTC. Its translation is CASSLAGSNYGYTF.

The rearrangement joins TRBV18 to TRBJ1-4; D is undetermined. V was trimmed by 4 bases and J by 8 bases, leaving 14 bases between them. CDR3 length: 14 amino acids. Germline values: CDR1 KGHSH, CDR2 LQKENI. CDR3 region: CASSRPGGGEKLFF. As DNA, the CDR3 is TGTGCCAGCTCACGCCCGGGAGGAGGCGAAAAACTGTTTTTT. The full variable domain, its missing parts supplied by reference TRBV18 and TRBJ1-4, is NAGVMQNPRHLVRRRGQEARLRCSPMKGHSHVYWYRQLPEEGLKFMVYLQKENIIDESGMPKERFSAEFPKEGPSILRIQQVVRGDSAAYFCASSRPGGGEKLFFGSGTQLSVL.

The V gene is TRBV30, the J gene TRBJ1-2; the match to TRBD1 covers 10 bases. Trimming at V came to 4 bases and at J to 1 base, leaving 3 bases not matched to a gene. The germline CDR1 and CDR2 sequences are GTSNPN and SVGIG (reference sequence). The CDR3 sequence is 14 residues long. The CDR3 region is CAWKGQGYNYGYTF. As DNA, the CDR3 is TGTGCCTGGAAGGGACAGGGGTATAACTATGGCTACACCTTC.